This entry lists 16 T cell receptor beta chains sequenced from one sample in a study of shared clonotypes between healthy human individuals. Libraries were prepared by immunoSEQ multiplex PCR; TCRdb keeps only in-frame clonotypes and omits some of them. The sample gives some 1,900,000 clones, about 95% of which show up once; roughly 1% is in the top ten. Naive CD8 cells comprised CD45RO-negative, CCR7-positively selected cells, excluding terminally differentiated effector memory CD45RA+ cells. Input material: naive CD8+ T cells sorted from blood. All receptors come from a man aged 18 to 29 in good health.

The chain recombines TRBV11-1 with TRBJ2-1; a weak D match, TRBD2 (7 bases). Trimming stripped 5 bases from V and 1 base from J, with 18 bases between. This CDR3 has 17 residues. Germline CDR1 and CDR2: SGHAT and FQDESV (reference sequence). This CDR3 is CASSPGTGGTSYNEQFF. CDR3 DNA sequence: TGTGCCAGCAGCCCCGGGACCGGGGGGACATCCTACAATGAGCAGTTCTTC.

V and J are TRBV5-8 and TRBJ2-5; the match to TRBD2 covers 10 bases. Germline values: CDR1 SGHTS, CDR2 YDEGEE. With V trimmed by 5 bases and J by 5 bases, 15 bases remained unmatched. The CDR3 covers 17 residues. Written as DNA, the CDR3 is TGTGCCAGCAGGGATGGACCCCTAGCGGGGGAGTTTGAGACCCAGTACTTC. This sequence encodes CASRDGPLAGEFETQYF.

J is TRBJ2-3 and V is TRBV6-6; perhaps TRBD1 as D (6 bases). V lost 2 bases to trimming and J lost 4 bases, with 7 bases between them. CDR1 and CDR2 from the germline V gene are MNHNY and SVGAGI (reference sequence). This CDR3 is 13 amino acids long. CDR3 protein: CASSYGGADTQYF. The CDR3 bases are TGTGCCAGCAGTTACGGGGGCGCAGATACGCAGTATTTT.

The J gene is TRBJ2-3, the V gene TRBV27, with a possible D match to TRBD2 (6 bases). Germline V gene data show CDR1 as MNHEY and CDR2 as SMNVEV (reference sequence). The CDR3 loop spans 16 amino acids. The V gene lost 5 bases and the J gene lost 11 bases, with 26 bases spanning the gap. CDR3 bases: TGTGCCAGCAGTCCGACTCTGGCGGAGGGCCCGGGCGGGCAGTATTTT. Residues: CASSPTLAEGPGGQYF.

The rearrangement joins TRBV27 to TRBJ2-3, with TRBD1 matching 12 bases. Per the germline V gene, CDR1 is MNHEY and CDR2 is SMNVEV (reference sequence). This CDR3 comprises 16 residues. V was clipped by 7 bases and J by 3 bases; unmatched bases: 8. CDR3 sequence: CASTFGTGGFTDTQYF. The CDR3 bases are TGTGCCAGCACCTTTGGGACAGGGGGCTTTACAGATACGCAGTATTTT.

In nucleotides, the CDR3 is TGTGCCAGCAGTTACTATCAGGGTGGTGAGCAGTTCTTC. Its protein product is CASSYYQGGEQFF. The chain recombines TRBV6-5 with TRBJ2-1, with TRBD1 as a possible D gene (5 bases). Germline-derived CDR1 and CDR2 are MNHEY and SVGAGI. The CDR3 is made up of 13 amino acids. Trimming took 1 base from V and 9 from J, leaving 10 bases between them.

A word on this clone: Other nucleotide sequences from this sample produce the same CDR3. The J gene is TRBJ2-7, the V gene TRBV7-2; maybe TRBD2 (5 bases). Between the trimmed V and J ends, which lost 5 bases and 4 bases, there was a span of 12 bases. CDR1 and CDR2 (germline): SGHTA, FQGNSA. The CDR3 has 13 amino acids. The chain's CDR3 is CASSLGGLYEQYF. CDR3 nucleotides: TGTGCCAGCAGCCTCGGAGGTCTGTACGAGCAGTACTTC.

The gene calls are TRBV19 and TRBJ2-7, with D possibly TRBD2 on 5 matching bases. Germline V gene lookup returns CDR1 LNHDA and CDR2 SQIVND (reference sequence). V dropped 7 bases and J dropped 5 bases, with 15 bases sitting between them. CDR3 length: 13 residues. The CDR3 nucleotides are TGTGCCAGTACCCGGGGTAGAGCGGACGAGCAGTACTTC. Protein product: CASTRGRADEQYF.

Note on this clone: The identical CDR3 is also encoded by other nucleotide sequences in the sample. The chain joins TRBV11-3 to TRBJ2-7; the D is unclear. This CDR3 region has 13 residues. Germline V gene lookup returns CDR1 SGHNT and CDR2 YENEEA. V dropped 1 base and J dropped 2 bases, with 6 bases sitting between them. The CDR3 loop reads CASSLGPTYEQYF. CDR3 nucleotide sequence: TGTGCCAGCAGCTTAGGGCCGACCTACGAGCAGTACTTC.

The gene calls are TRBV9 and TRBJ1-1; D remains ambiguous. The CDR3 is 13 residues long. The V end lost 4 bases, the J end lost 3 bases, and 10 bases lay between the germline ends. CDR1 is SGDLS and CDR2 is YYNGEE in the germline V gene. This CDR3 reads CASSIGMYTEAFF. CDR3 nucleotide sequence: TGTGCCAGCAGCATCGGGATGTACACTGAAGCTTTCTTT.

This clone was found once. The gene calls are TRBV14 and TRBJ1-3, with a tentative D call TRBD1 (5 bases). V lost 1 base and J 1 base, leaving 8 bases between the germline ends. Germline CDR1 SGHDN, CDR2 FVKESK. The CDR3 length is 15 residues. The CDR3 reads CASSQARGSGNTIYF. CDR3 sequence (DNA): TGTGCCAGCAGCCAAGCTAGGGGTTCTGGAAACACCATATATTTT. Drawing the rest from reference TRBV14 and TRBJ1-3, the complete variable domain is EAGVTQFPSHSVIEKGQTVTLRCDPISGHDNLYWYRRVMGKEIKFLLHFVKESKQDESGMPNNRFLAERTGGTYSTLKVQPAELEDSGVYFCASSQARGSGNTIYFGEGSWLTVV.

The chain combines TRBV7-8 with TRBJ2-2; D possibly matches TRBD1 or TRBD2 (5 bases each). V lost 5 bases to trimming and J lost 8 bases, with 15 bases between them. Germline assignment: CDR1 SGHVS and CDR2 FQNEAQ. The CDR3 runs 14 residues. CDR3 DNA: TGTGCCAGCAGCCTATCCGGGACGGGAGGGGAGCTGTTTTTT. It is translated as CASSLSGTGGELFF.

This clone has a single count. The chain couples TRBV6-5 to TRBJ2-7; D is possibly TRBD1 (6 bases). Germline V CDR1 and CDR2: MNHEY, SVGAGI. The CDR3 has 13 residues. The V end lost 2 bases, the J end lost 5 bases, and 10 bases lay between the germline ends. CDR3 in amino acids: CASSYGQGNEQYF. CDR3 DNA: TGTGCCAGCAGTTACGGGCAGGGGAACGAGCAGTACTTC.

The V gene is TRBV6-5, the J gene TRBJ2-7; D is unclear. V lost 0 bases and J 7 bases, leaving 10 bases between the germline ends. CDR1 and CDR2 (germline): MNHEY, SVGAGI. The length of the CDR3 is 13 residues. The CDR3, as DNA: TGTGCCAGCAGTTACTCGAATACCCAGGAGCAGTACTTC. Translation gives CASSYSNTQEQYF.

This clone was seen just once. The chain combines TRBV7-6 with TRBJ2-7; possible D gene TRBD2, 6 bases. The CDR3 consists of 13 residues. CDR1 and CDR2 from the germline V gene are SGHVS and FNYEAQ. Trimming removed 3 bases from V and 3 bases from J, with 9 bases in between. This chain's CDR3 is CASSLGDFYEQYF. The CDR3, as DNA: TGTGCCAGCAGCTTGGGGGACTTCTACGAGCAGTACTTC. The full variable domain, its missing parts supplied by reference TRBV7-6 and TRBJ2-7, is GAGVSQSPRYKVTKRGQDVALRCDPISGHVSLYWYRQALGQGPEFLTYFNYEAQQDKSGLPNDRFSAERPEGSISTLTIQRTEQRDSAMYRCASSLGDFYEQYFGPGTRLTVT.

The genes are TRBV10-1 and TRBJ2-5; 9 positions match TRBD1. Germline values: CDR1 WNHNN, CDR2 SYGVQD (reference sequence). The CDR3 sequence is 14 residues long. J gave up 2 bases and V 2 bases, and 0 bases lay outside the gene matches. This chain's CDR3 is CASSEGTGQETQYF. DNA for the CDR3: TGCGCCAGCAGTGAGGGGACAGGGCAAGAGACCCAGTACTTC.